This T cell receptor (beta chain) was sequenced for a study of shared clonotypes between healthy human individuals. Study at large: A couple of female and a few male donors aged 18 to 49 were enrolled.

Samples underwent the assay at deep level. Libraries were prepared by immunoSEQ multiplex PCR; TCRdb keeps only in-frame clonotypes and omits some of them. The sample consists of millions of clones, 90% to 95% of them appearing once. Donors were healthy HIV-negative adults without recent acute infections or vaccinations. A split of CD4+ cells into CD45RA+ naive and CD45RA-negative memory subsets was performed. There are 14 residues in the CDR3. Germline loops: CDR1 SGHRS, CDR2 YFSETQ. The germline V and J ends were trimmed by 2 bases and 2 bases, with 11 bases remaining between them. The source of this sequence is a man between 18 and 35 years old in good health. Some clones in this sample may be carry-over from other donors' samples. The chain couples TRBV5-1 to TRBJ2-7; TRBD1 or TRBD2 may be the D gene (5 bases each). Input material: naive CD4+ T cells from PBMCs. Subset defined: CD45RA+ positively selected. The CDR3 reads CASSLRGATYEQYF. CDR3 DNA sequence: TGCGCCAGCAGCTTACGAGGGGCCACCTACGAGCAGTACTTC.